This T cell receptor (beta chain) was sequenced for a study of T cells in Graves' hyperthyroidism and ophthalmopathy. Amplification of TCR beta CDR3 regions was performed using RNA transcripts as template. HTBI primers were the set used in a first-round RT-PCR of the TCR CDR3. TCRdb passed the multiplex PCR reads through MiXCR, listing each CDR3 protein once. Of some 370,000 distinct CDR3 sequences listed, roughly 15% were seen once; the top ten hold around 35%. CDR3 size: 16 residues. Germline CDR1 is MNHNS and CDR2 is SASEGT. Trimming took 5 bases from V and 7 from J; bases not matched to a gene: 13. Only a few counts were recorded for this clonotype.

This sequence joins TRBV6-1 and TRBJ2-1, with 8 bases fitting TRBD2. The sample comprised blood. The clonotype comes from a young woman with Graves' hyperthyroidism that later progressed to Graves' ophthalmopathy. The CDR3 loop reads CASSSNGGAAGNEQFF. The CDR3 DNA reads TGTGCCAGCAGTTCCAACGGGGGGGCCGCGGGGAATGAGCAGTTCTTC.